The rows below give T cell receptor beta chains drawn from one sample of a study of cytomegalovirus exposure and HLA in healthy donors. The method was immunoSEQ multiplex PCR; TCRdb's version includes in-frame clones alone and lacks a portion of them. Among about 120,000 clones listed, 75% were seen once. The sequenced sample was PBMCs. These receptors were taken from a woman between 18 and 30 years old in good health and CMV-seronegative. CDR3s include the opening cysteine and the closing phenylalanine or tryptophan. A D gene is named only where the DNA matches it firmly. Not all rows give a size; the values are once, few, many and, for expanded clones, a class.

V gene	clone size	D gene	J gene	CDR3 protein	CDR3 DNA
TRBV30	NA	NA	TRBJ2-3	CAWSVGQGLTDTQYF	TGTGCCTGGAGTGTAGGGCAGGGTTTAACAGATACGCAGTATTTT
TRBV5-1	few	TRBD1	TRBJ1-6	CASGQGDYNSPLHF	TGCGCCAGCGGTCAGGGGGACTATAATTCACCCCTCCACTTT
TRBV10-3	NA	TRBD1	TRBJ2-7	CAIRSTGTYEQYF	TGTGCCATCAGATCGACAGGGACCTACGAGCAGTACTTC
TRBV6-5	NA	NA	TRBJ2-2	CASSYSLQGGTGELFF	TGTGCCAGCAGTTACTCGCTCCAGGGGGGCACCGGGGAGCTGTTTTTT
TRBV6-5	NA	NA	TRBJ2-1	CASSYSTVYNEQFF	TGTGCCAGCAGTTACTCCACAGTCTACAATGAGCAGTTCTTC
TRBV6-6	NA	TRBD1	TRBJ1-6	CASENRQGKSPLHF	TGTGCCAGTGAAAACAGACAGGGGAAATCACCCCTCCACTTT
TRBV6-5	NA	TRBD1	TRBJ1-5	CASSRTGGQPQHF	TGTGCCAGCAGTCGGACAGGGGGTCAGCCCCAGCATTTT
TRBV27	few	TRBD2	TRBJ2-1	CASSPRAGTSGYNEQFF	TGTGCCAGCAGTCCCCGCGCCGGGACTAGCGGATACAATGAGCAGTTCTTC
TRBV5-4	NA	TRBD2	TRBJ2-5	CASSQTSGGPQETQYF	TGTGCCAGCAGCCAGACTAGCGGGGGACCCCAAGAGACCCAGTACTTC
TRBV6-6	medium-sized	TRBD1	TRBJ1-1	CASSLMGQGATEAFF	TGTGCCAGCAGCTTGATGGGGCAGGGGGCGACTGAAGCTTTCTTT
TRBV7-9	NA	TRBD1	TRBJ1-1	CASSLEGANTEAFF	TGTGCCAGCAGCTTAGAGGGGGCGAACACTGAAGCTTTCTTT
TRBV6-4	NA	NA	TRBJ1-5	CASSVEGNQPQHF	TGTGCCAGCAGTGTCGAGGGCAATCAGCCCCAGCATTTT
TRBV27	few	NA	TRBJ1-6	CASSLESSYNSPLHF	TGTGCCAGCAGTTTGGAGAGCTCCTATAATTCACCCCTCCACTTT
TRBV10-2	NA	NA	TRBJ1-1	CASRLAGDNTEAFF	TGCGCCAGCCGCCTAGCGGGGGATAACACTGAAGCTTTCTTT
TRBV5-6	NA	NA	TRBJ2-1	CASSLSGGSSYNEQFF	TGTGCCAGCAGCTTGTCTGGGGGGAGCTCCTACAATGAGCAGTTCTTC
TRBV4-1	NA	TRBD1	TRBJ1-1	CASSPGQGEMNTEAFF	TGCGCCAGCAGCCCGGGACAGGGGGAAATGAACACTGAAGCTTTCTTT
TRBV5-1	NA	NA	TRBJ1-6	CASSFGRGYNSPLHF	TGCGCCAGCAGCTTTGGACGGGGCTATAATTCACCCCTCCACTTT
TRBV5-1	once	TRBD1	TRBJ1-4	CASSLGGGDPNEKLFF	TGCGCCAGCAGCTTGGGAGGGGGCGACCCTAATGAAAAACTGTTTTTT
TRBV5-1	NA	NA	TRBJ1-3	CASSLDPSDGNTIYF	TGCGCCAGCAGCTTGGATCCGAGCGACGGAAACACCATATATTTT
TRBV30	once	NA	TRBJ2-1	CAWSVLGRDSYNEQFF	TGTGCCTGGAGTGTACTTGGCAGGGATTCCTACAATGAGCAGTTCTTC
TRBV9	NA	TRBD2	TRBJ2-1	CASNPAGTSGRNEQFF	TGTGCCAGCAACCCCGCAGGGACTAGCGGACGCAATGAGCAGTTCTTC
TRBV30	NA	NA	TRBJ1-5	CAWTAQIGKNQPQHF	TGTGCCTGGACAGCTCAAATCGGGAAAAATCAGCCCCAGCATTTT
TRBV11-2	NA	TRBD1	TRBJ1-4	CASSMDRGSNEKLFF	TGTGCCAGCAGCATGGACAGGGGCTCTAATGAAAAACTGTTTTTT
TRBV5-6	NA	TRBD1	TRBJ1-1	CASSMGTGGMAEAFF	TGTGCCAGCAGCATGGGGACAGGGGGCATGGCTGAAGCTTTCTTT
TRBV4-1	NA	TRBD1	TRBJ2-1	CASSSGQGAGDEQFF	TGCGCCAGCAGTTCCGGACAGGGGGCCGGGGATGAGCAGTTCTTC
TRBV5-1	NA	NA	TRBJ1-2	CASSLGQGTYGYTF	TGCGCCAGCAGCTTGGGGCAGGGGACCTATGGCTACACCTTC
TRBV6-5	NA	TRBD2	TRBJ2-1	CASTLLAGGSNEQFF	TGTGCCAGCACCCTACTAGCGGGGGGATCCAATGAGCAGTTCTTC
TRBV2	NA	TRBD1	TRBJ1-2	CASRGTEVYGYTF	TGTGCCAGCAGGGGGACAGAAGTCTATGGCTACACCTTC
TRBV5-6	NA	TRBD2	TRBJ2-3	CASSLAGDTDTQYF	TGTGCCAGTTCTCTAGCGGGGGACACAGATACGCAGTATTTT
TRBV6-5	few	TRBD1	TRBJ2-7	CASSYRDRGSYEQYF	TGTGCCAGCAGTTATAGGGACAGGGGTTCCTACGAGCAGTACTTC
TRBV18	NA	TRBD1	TRBJ1-2	CASSPDRTGVGYTF	TGTGCCAGCTCACCGGACCGGACAGGGGTAGGCTACACCTTC
TRBV29-1	once	TRBD2	TRBJ2-2	CSVVGTRSTGELFF	TGCAGCGTTGTTGGGACTAGAAGCACCGGGGAGCTGTTTTTT
TRBV28	NA	TRBD1	TRBJ2-7	CVSGQGAYEQYF	TGTGTCTCGGGACAGGGTGCCTACGAGCAGTACTTC
TRBV27	few	TRBD1	TRBJ1-4	CASSLLPGQGNEKLFF	TGTGCCAGCAGTTTGCTACCGGGACAGGGGAATGAAAAACTGTTTTTT
TRBV6-5	NA	TRBD1	TRBJ1-1	CASIPGQTINEAFF	TGTGCCAGCATCCCGGGACAGACAATAAATGAAGCTTTCTTT
TRBV27	NA	NA	TRBJ1-6	CASSFGTARSPLHF	TGTGCCAGCAGTTTTGGTACAGCACGATCACCCCTCCACTTT
TRBV5-4	NA	TRBD1	TRBJ1-2	CASSLAETGGKGGYTF	TGTGCCAGCAGCTTGGCGGAGACAGGGGGTAAGGGTGGATACACCTTC
TRBV2	NA	TRBD1	TRBJ1-1	CASSGDRGPEAFF	TGTGCCAGCAGTGGCGACAGGGGTCCTGAAGCTTTCTTT